Below are 9 T cell receptor beta chains sequenced from a single sample in a study of a mutant IDH1 vaccine in newly diagnosed glioma (dated by TCRdb to the early 2020s). The library was produced with the immunoSEQ multiplex PCR assay. This is the immuneACCESS table as TCRdb keeps it, with only in-frame sequences that have V and J called. A part of the clones is gone; compared with another copy, unresolved V genes explain less than half, and the rest is unexplained. A total of roughly 34,000 clones appear in this sample, approximately 92% of them only once. The ten largest account for around 5% of the sample. The antigens for these receptors are not known. The time point label on this specimen signifies: week 47, end of study. Each vaccine dose was 300 ug of a 20-mer mutant IDH1 peptide in Montanide, given subcutaneously with topical imiquimod. The sample in question was PBMCs, obtained from a glioma patient whose treatment included an IDH1 peptide vaccine. The receptor source for this set is a woman in her thirties or forties with glioma.

The chain combines TRBV6-5 with TRBJ2-7; TRBD2 agrees at 9 bases. This CDR3 is built from 14 residues. Germline V gives CDR1 MNHEY, CDR2 SVGAGI. The ends lost 2 bases at V and 4 bases at J; junction bases unmatched: 3. This CDR3 is CASSYGGGDYEQYF. As DNA, the CDR3 is TGTGCCAGCAGTTACGGCGGGGGGGATTACGAGCAGTACTTC.

In this sample, this clone turned up once. V is TRBV30 and J is TRBJ2-2; D gene unclear. The CDR3 spans 17 residues. V was pared by 0 bases and J by 5 bases, with 19 bases between. The germline gives CDR1 GTSNPN, CDR2 SVGIG (reference sequence). Here the CDR3 reads CAWSVLVGPWATGELFF. The DNA for the CDR3 is TGTGCCTGGAGTGTACTGGTCGGACCCTGGGCGACCGGGGAGCTGTTTTTT.

The chain carries TRBV7-9 and TRBJ1-1; D is possibly TRBD1 (6 bases). V gave up 4 bases and J gave up 10 bases, with 19 bases separating them. Looked up from germline, CDR1 is SEHNR and CDR2 is FQNEAQ (reference sequence). CDR3 length equals 14 residues. The CDR3 spells CASSSPGGGRGAFF. The DNA of the CDR3 is TGTGCCAGCAGCTCACCGGGTGGGGGGCGAGGAGCTTTCTTT.

In DNA form, the CDR3 reads TGTGCCAGCAGCTTAGTTGGGCAGGGCATCTCCTACGAGCAGTACTTC. It specifies CASSLVGQGISYEQYF. The chain couples TRBV7-9 to TRBJ2-7; a weak D match, TRBD1 (5 bases). The CDR3 sequence is 16 residues long. The germline gives CDR1 SEHNR, CDR2 FQNEAQ (reference sequence). Trimming stripped 1 base from V and 0 bases from J, with 13 bases between.

This clone has a single count. This chain uses TRBV6-5 with TRBJ1-4; TRBD1 agrees at 8 bases. Germline V gives CDR1 MNHEY, CDR2 SVGAGI. V shed 5 bases and J 8 bases; nucleotides not matched to a gene: 7. This CDR3 region has 14 residues. CDR3 sequence reads: CASSSGWTGEKLFF. In nucleotides, the CDR3 is TGTGCCAGCAGTAGCGGATGGACAGGGGAAAAACTGTTTTTT.

The chain carries TRBV5-1 and TRBJ2-2; the match to TRBD2 covers 13 bases. The CDR3 length is 17 residues. V dropped 3 bases and J dropped 0; count of bases not matched to a gene: 2. Germline V gives CDR1 SGHRS, CDR2 YFSETQ. The CDR3: CASSWTSGSPNTGELFF. The CDR3 region has the DNA TGCGCCAGCAGCTGGACTAGCGGGAGCCCGAACACCGGGGAGCTGTTTTTT.

The chain carries TRBV5-1 and TRBJ1-3, with TRBD1 matching 7 bases. The V gene end was trimmed by 6 bases and the J gene end by 2 bases; junction bases not matched to a gene: 8. The CDR3 contains 15 residues. Per the germline V gene, CDR1 is SGHRS and CDR2 is YFSETQ. CDR3 amino acids: CASMPWTGPGNTIYF. For the CDR3, the DNA is TGCGCCAGCATGCCCTGGACAGGACCTGGAAACACCATATATTTT.

Points on this clone: One junction end does not reproduce the germline sequence, and a read error may be involved. The rearrangement uses TRBV2 and TRBJ2-3; D is unclear. CDR1 is SNHLY, CDR2 FYNNEI, per germline. The CDR3 consists of 11 residues. The CDR3 coding sequence is TGTGCCAGCAGTGAAGCTGGCCACCCACTTTTT. Protein product: CASSEAGHPLF.

The V and J genes are TRBV5-1 and TRBJ2-3; D unresolved. This CDR3 spans 13 amino acids. Germline CDR1 is SGHRS and CDR2 is YFSETQ. V lost 1 base and J 3 bases, leaving 6 bases between the germline ends. DNA of the CDR3: TGCGCCAGCAGCTTGTCTGGGACAGATACGCAGTATTTT. Amino acids: CASSLSGTDTQYF.